This TCR beta chain was recovered during a study of human thymus T cells. The assay was immunoSEQ multiplex PCR, and TCRdb's table has in-frame clones only and misses some. This table holds some 130,000 clones, about 94% found once. Germline CDR1 is MDHEN and CDR2 is SYDVKM. V shed 2 bases, J shed 6 bases, and the junction held 12 bases outside the gene matches. The CDR3 consists of 17 residues. Resections obtained during corrective heart surgery supplied the thymus tissue. This clonotype was obtained from a boy in the first two years of life with a congenital heart defect but otherwise immunologically healthy. The sample consisted of thymus tissue. The chain recombines TRBV28 with TRBJ1-5; 8 bases are a match to TRBD1. The CDR3 DNA reads as TGTGCCAGCAGTTTAGACGGAACCGACAGGGGCGGTCAGCCCCAGCATTTT. Translation gives CASSLDGTDRGGQPQHF. Based on the CDR3 plus reference TRBV28 and TRBJ1-5, the full variable domain is DVKVTQSSRYLVKRTGEKVFLECVQDMDHENMFWYRQDPGLGLRLIYFSYDVKMKEKGDIPEGYSVSREKKERFSLILESASTNQTSMYLCASSLDGTDRGGQPQHFGDGTRLSIL.